Shown below are 22 T cell receptor beta chains from a single sample sequenced in a study of human T cells and chemical hapten exposure. Extraction yielded total RNA from whole blood (unfractionated). Each CDR3 protein gets one entry after TCRdb re-called the 5' RACE reads with MiXCR. The top ten hold under 7.5% of the sample, which has roughly 81,000 distinct CDR3 sequences, 15% to 20% seen once. The receptors derive from a female donor in good health.

The V call is TRBV3-1, the J call TRBJ1-1, with D tentatively TRBD1 (5 bases). Trimming stripped 7 bases from V and 0 bases from J, with 12 bases between. The germline V gene has CDR1 LGHDT and CDR2 YNNKEL (reference sequence). This CDR3 has 14 amino acids. The DNA for the CDR3 is TGTGCCAGCACCCCGGAGGGGCTGAACACTGAAGCTTTCTTT. Protein product: CASTPEGLNTEAFF. The variable domain in full, completed from reference TRBV3-1 and TRBJ1-1, reads DTAVSQTPKYLVTQMGNDKSIKCEQNLGHDTMYWYKQDSKKFLKIMFSYNNKELIINETVPNRFSPKSPDKAHLNLHINSLELGDSAVYFCASTPEGLNTEAFFGQGTRLTVV.

This chain connects TRBV23-1 to TRBJ2-7; TRBD1 or TRBD2 may be the D gene (5 bases each). TRBV23-1 is an ORF for which the function is uncertain. The CDR3 runs to 17 residues. With 2 bases removed from V and 9 bases from J, the gap between germline ends came to 26 bases. The CDR3 spells CASSQRPTRDQLLGQYF. CDR3 sequence (DNA): TGCGCCAGCAGTCAACGACCCACCCGGGACCAACTCCTGGGGCAGTACTTC.

This chain uses TRBV9 with TRBJ1-3; no clear D gene. V lost 3 bases and J 0 bases, leaving 16 bases between the germline ends. The CDR3 covers 17 residues. Germline V lookup: CDR1 SGDLS, CDR2 YYNGEE. CDR3 sequence reads: CASSASSGLSSGNTIYF. CDR3 in DNA: TGTGCCAGCAGCGCATCCTCCGGACTGTCCTCTGGAAACACCATATATTTT.

The chain couples TRBV7-2 to TRBJ1-6; 9 bases agree with TRBD1. The junction had 5 bases not matched to a gene; V was cut back by 1 base and J by 7 bases. Germline assignment: CDR1 SGHTA and CDR2 FQGNSA. The CDR3 totals 16 residues. The chain's CDR3 is CASSLVTGGNNSPLHF. Written as DNA, the CDR3 is TGTGCCAGCAGCTTAGTAACAGGGGGCAACAATTCACCCCTCCACTTT. Filled out from reference TRBV7-2 and TRBJ1-6, the complete variable domain reads GAGVSQSPSNKVTEKGKDVELRCDPISGHTALYWYRQSLGQGLEFLIYFQGNSAPDKSGLPSDRFSAERTGGSVSTLTIQRTQQEDSAVYLCASSLVTGGNNSPLHFGNGTRLTVT.

The table lists this clonotype with a few counts. The genes are TRBV6-2 or TRBV6-3 and TRBJ1-4; D unclear. Germline assignment: CDR1 MNHEY and CDR2 SVGEGT. CDR3 length: 13 residues. The V gene lost 4 bases and the J gene lost 6 bases, with 9 bases spanning the gap. The CDR3 nucleotides read TGTGCCAGCAGTTCGTACCACTATGAAAAACTGTTTTTT. Encoded protein: CASSSYHYEKLFF.

The chain is built from TRBV5-4 and TRBJ2-3, with D uncertain. The CDR3 runs to 13 residues. From germline, CDR1 is SGHNT and CDR2 YYREEE (reference sequence). Trimming took 3 bases from V and 0 from J, leaving 5 bases between them. CDR3: CASSWNSTDTQYF. The CDR3 nucleotides are TGTGCCAGCAGCTGGAATAGCACAGATACGCAGTATTTT.

This chain connects TRBV18 to TRBJ2-7; 9 bases map to TRBD2. The CDR3 has 15 residues. Germline CDR1 and CDR2: KGHSH and LQKENI. Trimming took 2 bases from V and 6 from J; bases not matched to a gene: 8. CDR3 protein: CASSPSAGLAPEQYF. As DNA, the CDR3 is TGTGCCAGCTCACCATCTGCGGGACTAGCTCCCGAGCAGTACTTC.

The rearrangement joins TRBV12-3 or TRBV12-4 to TRBJ2-7, with 10 bases aligning to TRBD2. V lost 6 bases, J lost 2 bases, and 10 bases stayed unmatched. This CDR3 is built from 16 residues. The CDR3 sequence is CASSHYRLAGAYEQYF. The CDR3 nucleotides are TGTGCCAGCAGCCATTATCGACTAGCGGGCGCCTACGAGCAGTACTTC.

This clonotype was counted many times. The rearrangement uses TRBV24-1 and TRBJ2-3, with 9 bases matching TRBD1. The germline gives CDR1 KGHDR, CDR2 SFDVKD. With 5 bases clipped from V and 5 bases from J, the junction kept 7 bases outside the gene matches. This CDR3 comprises 15 residues. As DNA, the CDR3 is TGTGCCACCAGTGGCCACAGGGGGCTTGAAGATACGCAGTATTTT. Translated: CATSGHRGLEDTQYF.

This clonotype was counted only a few times. The CDR3 DNA follows: TGTGCCAGCAGCCAAGATCGGATGGGGACCGGGGAGCTGTTTTTT. Translated, it gives CASSQDRMGTGELFF. This sequence joins TRBV3-1 and TRBJ2-2; D ambiguous. CDR1 and CDR2 from the germline V gene are LGHDT and YNNKEL (reference sequence). The V and J ends lost 0 bases and 5 bases respectively, with 10 bases between them. The CDR3 has 15 amino acids.

This clonotype occurred a few times. CDR3 bases: TGTGCCAGCAGCCCGCAGACTGAAGCTTTCTTT. As protein: CASSPQTEAFF. The rearrangement links TRBV7-9 to TRBJ1-1; no clear D gene. CDR3 length equals 11 residues. CDR1 and CDR2 (germline): SEHNR, FQNEAQ (reference sequence). The V gene lost 5 bases and the J gene lost 5 bases, with 6 bases spanning the gap.

The chain carries TRBV5-1 and TRBJ2-3; D is undetermined. V was pared by 0 bases and J by 0 bases, with 8 bases between. Germline values: CDR1 SGHRS, CDR2 YFSETQ. The CDR3 totals 15 residues. The CDR3 DNA sequence: TGCGCCAGCAGCTTGGTGGGGTTGAGCACAGATACGCAGTATTTT. Translating it yields CASSLVGLSTDTQYF.

This clonotype was seen a handful of times. The genes are TRBV7-2 and TRBJ2-2, with 13 bases matching TRBD2. V shed 0 bases, J shed 3 bases, and the junction held 4 bases outside the gene matches. This CDR3 has 18 residues. Germline CDR1 reads SGHTA; CDR2 reads FQGNSA. The DNA for the CDR3 is TGTGCCAGCAGCTTAGCGGGACTAGCGGGATCATACACCGGGGAGCTGTTTTTT. It codes for CASSLAGLAGSYTGELFF.

This clonotype was detected a few times. The chain combines TRBV4-2 with TRBJ2-4, with D unresolved. The CDR3 runs to 16 residues. CDR1 is LGHNA and CDR2 is YNFKEQ in the germline V gene. V was trimmed by 0 bases and J by 0 bases, leaving 9 bases between them. CDR3 in DNA: TGTGCCAGCAGCCAAGAACAGCCAATAGCCAAAAACATTCAGTACTTC. Encoded protein: CASSQEQPIAKNIQYF.

In this sample, this clonotype turned up a few times. The rearrangement uses TRBV7-2 and TRBJ1-3; D may be TRBD1 (6 bases). CDR1 and CDR2 (germline): SGHTA, FQGNSA. Trimming left V 7 bases short and J 4 bases short, with 11 bases between. CDR3 size: 13 residues. CDR3 in DNA: TGTGCCAGCACCCACGACAGGGGAAACACCATATATTTT. This encodes CASTHDRGNTIYF.

This clonotype has just a few counts. The gene calls are TRBV20-1 and TRBJ2-1; D remains unclear. The CDR3 totals 12 residues. Germline CDR1 reads DFQATT; CDR2 reads SNEGSKA (reference sequence). V gave up 6 bases and J gave up 4 bases, with 10 bases separating them. CDR3 region: CSAAVTYNEQFF. DNA of the CDR3: TGCAGTGCGGCAGTAACGTACAATGAGCAGTTCTTC.

The CDR3 DNA follows: TGCGCCAGCAGCCAAGAAATAGGGCAGAGAAACGAGCAGTACTTC. Translating it yields CASSQEIGQRNEQYF. The genes are TRBV4-3 and TRBJ2-7; no reliable D call. The length of the CDR3 is 15 residues. Germline CDR1 is LGHNA and CDR2 is YSLEER. V lost 0 bases to trimming and J lost 5 bases, with 14 bases between them.

The genes are TRBV7-2 and TRBJ1-1; D unresolved. V gave up 2 bases and J gave up 1 base, with 11 bases separating them. The CDR3 length is 15 residues. Germline-derived CDR1 and CDR2 are SGHTA and FQGNSA. The CDR3 DNA reads as TGTGCCAGCAGCTTAAAAAACGGGGAGAACACTGAAGCTTTCTTT. It is translated as CASSLKNGENTEAFF.

The rearrangement links TRBV29-1 to TRBJ2-1, with 7 bases aligning to TRBD2. The CDR3 loop spans 17 amino acids. J gave up 0 bases and V 4 bases, and 12 bases lay outside the gene matches. CDR1 is SQVTM, CDR2 ANQGSEA, per germline. The CDR3 DNA follows: TGCAGCGTTGGTTCCAAAGCGGGAAGGAGCTCCTACAATGAGCAGTTCTTC. Protein: CSVGSKAGRSSYNEQFF.

This clonotype has a handful of counts. The gene calls are TRBV6-2 or TRBV6-3 and TRBJ2-3; D call uncertain. The CDR3 length is 15 residues. V lost 2 bases and J 5 bases, leaving 14 bases between the germline ends. CDR1 and CDR2 (germline): MNHEY, SVGEGT. The DNA for the CDR3 is TGTGCCAGCAGTTACCCTAGGTCAATGGAAGATACGCAGTATTTT. It is translated as CASSYPRSMEDTQYF.

The rearrangement links TRBV6-1 to TRBJ1-5; possible D gene TRBD1, 5 bases. Germline CDR1 is MNHNS and CDR2 is SASEGT. This CDR3 has 16 amino acids. Trimming took off 3 bases at V and 2 bases at J, with 14 bases between the two ends. Here the CDR3 reads CASSDMGPQGNQPQHF. The DNA of the CDR3 is TGTGCCAGCAGTGATATGGGGCCACAGGGCAATCAGCCCCAGCATTTT.

The genes are TRBV11-2 and TRBJ1-2; tentatively, D is TRBD1 (6 bases). V lost 5 bases and J lost 5, with 15 bases in between. The CDR3 length is 14 residues. CDR1 SGHAT and CDR2 FQNNGV come from the germline V gene. The CDR3: CASSLGGQSYGYTF. The CDR3 region has the DNA TGTGCCAGCAGCCTTGGCGGACAGTCTTATGGCTACACCTTC.